This T cell receptor (beta chain) stems from a study of cytomegalovirus exposure and HLA in healthy donors. Study outcomes and limitations: Later examination showed HLA-associated TCR beta chains had greater clonal expansion than equally common others. A prior analysis recorded that most TCR beta V segments were productive about 87% or about 30% of the time.

Of note for this clone: The antigen is not known.

Both 60 Vbeta primers and 13 Jbeta primers went into the PCR. Sequencing was performed with immunoSEQ multiplex PCR; in TCRdb, only in-frame clones are kept and a portion is missing. The sample has about 210,000 clones, about 88% seen once; the top ten hold around 0.23%. Sequenced sample: PBMCs. The TCR was taken from a girl aged 2 to 10 in good health and CMV-seronegative.

Here the CDR3 reads CASSYSTGGRGYTF. Written as DNA, the CDR3 is TGTGCCAGCAGTTACTCGACAGGGGGCCGAGGCTACACCTTC. This chain uses TRBV6-5 with TRBJ1-2; 10 bases line up with TRBD1. This CDR3 contains 14 residues. Germline trimming cut 0 bases from V and 8 bases from J; bases unmatched to any gene: 3. Per germline, CDR1 MNHEY and CDR2 SVGAGI.